This T cell receptor beta chain is drawn from a study of technical replicates of blood from several donors. Assay used: immunoSEQ multiplex PCR; TCRdb lists only in-frame clones, some missing. The sample consists of about 59,000 clones, 90% to 95% of them appearing once. The CDR3 loop spans 15 amino acids. Germline CDR1 and CDR2: SGHAT and FQDESV (reference sequence). The V end was cut by 5 bases, the J end by 0 bases, with 12 bases between. This clonotype was obtained from a human donor in good health. Some clones in this sample may be carry-over from other donors' samples. This chain connects TRBV11-1 to TRBJ2-3, with a weak D call TRBD2 (5 bases). Sample: PBMCs. This CDR3 is CASSPLSGSTDTQYF. The CDR3 coding sequence is TGTGCCAGCAGCCCCCTGAGCGGTAGCACAGATACGCAGTATTTT.